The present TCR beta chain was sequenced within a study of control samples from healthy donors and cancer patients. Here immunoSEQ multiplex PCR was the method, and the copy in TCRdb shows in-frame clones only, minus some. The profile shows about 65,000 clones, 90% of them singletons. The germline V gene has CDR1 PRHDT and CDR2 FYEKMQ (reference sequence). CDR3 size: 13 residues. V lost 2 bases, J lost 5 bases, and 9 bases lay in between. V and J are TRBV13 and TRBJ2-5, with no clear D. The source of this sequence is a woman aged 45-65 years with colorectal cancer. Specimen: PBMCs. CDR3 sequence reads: CASSLRASETQYF. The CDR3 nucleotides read TGTGCCAGCAGCTTAAGGGCGTCGGAGACCCAGTACTTC.